The 7 T cell receptor beta chains reported below all come from one sample, sequenced in a study of cytomegalovirus exposure and HLA in healthy donors. PCR primers comprised 60 Vbeta and 13 Jbeta primers. The protocol was immunoSEQ multiplex PCR, while the TCRdb copy is restricted to in-frame clones and leaves out a portion. Of about 190,000 clones in the sample, roughly 81% are singletons; the top ten hold less than 4%. Sequencing was performed on PBMCs. The receptors stem from a woman under 40 in good health and CMV-seropositive.

The chain links TRBV28 to TRBJ2-1, with 8 bases aligning to TRBD2. Per the germline V gene, CDR1 is MDHEN and CDR2 is SYDVKM. There are 13 residues in the CDR3. V lost 5 bases to trimming and J lost 5 bases; unmatched junction nucleotides: 2. The CDR3 here is CASSGLAHNEQFF. The CDR3 nucleotides are TGTGCCAGCAGTGGACTAGCCCACAATGAGCAGTTCTTC.

CDR3 loop: CASSGPAVSSYEQYF. CDR3 in DNA: TGTGCCAGCAGTGGCCCTGCGGTCAGCTCCTACGAGCAGTACTTC. The gene calls are TRBV28 and TRBJ2-5, with D hard to call. Gene TRBJ2-7 matches the end of the DNA better, so the J call may be wrong. Germline values: CDR1 MDHEN, CDR2 SYDVKM. The length of the CDR3 is 15 residues.

This clone was counted once. The chain couples TRBV6-6 to TRBJ2-7; D is unclear. Germline lookup yields CDR1 MNHNY and CDR2 SVGAGI (reference sequence). The V end lost 3 bases, the J end lost 0 bases, and 9 bases lay between the germline ends. The CDR3 covers 14 residues. The CDR3 DNA sequence: TGTGCCAGCAGTTATGCGGAAAGCTCCTACGAGCAGTACTTC. Residues: CASSYAESSYEQYF.

This chain joins TRBV6-6 and TRBJ1-1, with a weak D call TRBD1 (5 bases). This CDR3 region has 13 residues. V gave up 7 bases and J gave up 4 bases, with 13 bases separating them. The germline V gene has CDR1 MNHNY and CDR2 SVGAGI (reference sequence). The CDR3 sequence is CASMETGGTEAFF. DNA for the CDR3: TGTGCCAGCATGGAAACGGGGGGCACTGAAGCTTTCTTT.

This clone was observed a handful of times. The chain combines TRBV5-1 with TRBJ1-1; D gene unclear. V lost 0 bases, J lost 8 bases, and 17 bases lay in between. Per germline, CDR1 SGHRS and CDR2 YFSETQ. The CDR3 is made up of 15 amino acids. The CDR3 here is CASSLAAEGKAEAFF. CDR3 sequence (DNA): TGCGCCAGCAGCTTGGCCGCGGAGGGTAAAGCCGAAGCTTTCTTT.

The chain combines TRBV10-1 with TRBJ2-5, with TRBD1 identical over 9 bases. This CDR3 region has 17 residues. CDR1 WNHNN and CDR2 SYGVQD come from the germline V gene (reference sequence). J gave up 3 bases and V 0 bases, and 8 bases lay outside the gene matches. CDR3 DNA: TGCGCCAGCAGTGAGTCATTTACCCGACAGGGGGAAGAGACCCAGTACTTC. Encoded protein: CASSESFTRQGEETQYF.

This chain joins TRBV18 and TRBJ2-7, with D tentatively TRBD2 (6 bases). CDR1 is KGHSH and CDR2 is LQKENI in the germline V gene. There are 17 residues in the CDR3. The V and J ends lost 2 bases and 0 bases respectively, with 17 bases between them. The CDR3 is CASSPVRGISSSYEQYF. DNA of the CDR3: TGTGCCAGCTCACCAGTGCGCGGGATCTCTAGCTCCTACGAGCAGTACTTC.